This T cell receptor (beta chain) was captured by sequencing in a study of T cell repertoires in cytomegalovirus infection (dated by TCRdb to the late 2010s). The study in broad terms: Peptide stimulations targeted recently identified HLA-C-restricted CMV epitopes, whose presentation resists viral immunomodulation, together with well-studied HLA-B-restricted epitopes. The HLA type of each donor mattered for the analysis, because public TCR beta signatures pointed to carriage of CMV infection along with the matching HLA type.

The paper as a whole reports these results and caveats: The ex vivo response was dominated by HLA-C-restricted CMV-specific TCR beta clonotypes, and the single most frequent clonotype in two of eight donors was supplied by these HLA-C-restricted clonotypes. Cumulative frequency of public TCR beta family members discriminated carriers of CMV infection plus the relevant HLA type in this cohort and an independent 352-donor cohort.

As encoded in the germline V gene (reference sequence), CDR1 is LNHDA while CDR2 is SQIVND. V was cut back by 4 bases and J by 3 bases, leaving a gap of 10 bases between them. The CDR3 holds 14 amino acids from the cysteine to the phenylalanine. The entry retains the CDR3 DNA only, 42 bases that are in frame from base 1. The treatment or condition tag for this specimen amounts to: in vitro stimulation with specific CMV peptide epitopes to enrich CMV-specific T cells. Comments on this clonotype: The antigen it recognizes is unknown. One base away there is no much larger clone; base qualities are not given.

This sample was sequenced with an Illumina HiSeq 1500. TCRdb reworked the public reads: Q25 trimming with fastp, MiXCR clone assembly, productive beta chains retained. Under each unique CDR3 protein, matching rows form one entry showing the most common genes and DNA. The sample table holds roughly 120,000 distinct CDR3 sequences, of which about 30% were seen once. The ten largest account for about 81% of the sample. The chain is encoded by TRBV19 joined to TRBJ1-5; matching of 5 bases hints at TRBD1 as the D gene. The sample in question was CD8+ T cells from cultured PBMCs, obtained from culture after CMV antigen stimulation. The sequence came from a human donor in good health (CMV status not recorded). Some clones in this sample may be carry-over from other donors' samples. The DNA sequence follows: TGTGCCAGTAGTACAGGAGGGGACAATCAGCCCCAGCATTTT. This yields the protein CASSTGGDNQPQHF.